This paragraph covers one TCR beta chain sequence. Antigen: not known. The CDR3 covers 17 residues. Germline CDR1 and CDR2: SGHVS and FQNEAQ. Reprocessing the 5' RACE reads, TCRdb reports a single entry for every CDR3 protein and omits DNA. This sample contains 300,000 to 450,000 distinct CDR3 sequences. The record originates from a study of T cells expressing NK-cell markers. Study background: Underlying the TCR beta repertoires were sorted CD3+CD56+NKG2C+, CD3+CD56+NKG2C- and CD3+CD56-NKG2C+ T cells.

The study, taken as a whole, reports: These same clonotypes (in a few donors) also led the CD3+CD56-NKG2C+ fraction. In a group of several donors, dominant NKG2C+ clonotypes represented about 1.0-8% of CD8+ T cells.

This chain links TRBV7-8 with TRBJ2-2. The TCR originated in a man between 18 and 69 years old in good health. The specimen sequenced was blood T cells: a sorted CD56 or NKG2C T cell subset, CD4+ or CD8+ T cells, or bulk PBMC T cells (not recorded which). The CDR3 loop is CASSLVWSQANTGELFF.